What follows are 17 T cell receptor beta chains derived from one specimen sequenced in a study of regulatory T cells in long-lasting Graves disease. Building of the TCR beta libraries involved iRepertoire HTBI primers and Arm-PCR of CDR3 regions. Each CDR3 protein is one row after TCRdb ran MiXCR on the multiplex PCR reads. The table shows hundreds of thousands of distinct CDR3 sequences, with roughly 15% occurring only once. Indicated time point: newly diagnosed GD, antithyroid drugs for less than 3 months. TCR sequences were obtained from RNA taken from PBMCs. These same records also appear under a second study, on T cells in Graves' hyperthyroidism and ophthalmopathy.

The source was peripheral blood mononuclear cells (PBMCs), collected at new diagnosis, from a patient treated with antithyroid drugs. Source of these receptors: a woman aged 25 to 45 with Graves disease.

This clonotype has at least ten counts. The rearrangement joins TRBV30 to TRBJ2-7; maybe TRBD2 (6 bases). V was pared by 8 bases and J by 3 bases, with 14 bases between. Germline CDR1 reads GTSNPN; CDR2 reads SVGIG (reference sequence). The CDR3 sequence is 12 residues long. The CDR3 spells CAGGDRSYEQYF. The CDR3 DNA sequence: TGTGCCGGAGGGGATAGGAGCTACGAGCAGTACTTC.

The chain uses TRBV11-2 and TRBJ1-1; 7 nucleotides agree with TRBD1. The CDR3 spans 22 residues. Germline CDR1 is SGHAT and CDR2 is FQNNGV. The V gene end was trimmed by 2 bases and the J gene end by 1 base; junction bases not matched to a gene: 25. The CDR3 sequence is CASSLFFEGARNWGLTNTEAFF. The CDR3 bases are TGTGCCAGCAGCTTATTTTTCGAGGGGGCGCGGAATTGGGGACTGACGAACACTGAAGCTTTCTTT.

The V call is TRBV18, the J call TRBJ2-7; D possibly corresponds to TRBD1 (6 bases). In germline, CDR1 is KGHSH, CDR2 LQKENI. The CDR3 sequence is 17 residues long. The germline V and J ends were trimmed by 2 bases and 3 bases, with 20 bases remaining between them. CDR3 loop: CASSPVRVLGANYEQYF. The CDR3 DNA is TGTGCCAGCTCACCAGTCCGGGTCTTGGGGGCGAACTACGAGCAGTACTTC.

This clonotype was seen more than once but under ten times. The V and J genes are TRBV12-3 or TRBV12-4 and TRBJ1-5, with TRBD1 as a possible D gene (6 bases). The germline V and J ends were trimmed by 3 bases and 7 bases, with 19 bases remaining between them. This CDR3 is built from 16 residues. CDR3 coding DNA: TGTGCCAGCAGTTTTAGGGGGGGAGAATCTGGGCAGCCCCAGCATTTT. Encoded protein: CASSFRGGESGQPQHF.

This clonotype was found many times. The genes are TRBV20-1 and TRBJ2-5; 14 positions agree with TRBD2. Trimming took 4 bases from V and 5 from J; bases not matched to a gene: 6. CDR3 length equals 15 residues. Per the germline V gene, CDR1 is DFQATT and CDR2 is SNEGSKA (reference sequence). For the CDR3, the DNA is TGCAGTGCTACCGGGACTAGCGGGAGCGGTGAGACCCAGTACTTC. Translated: CSATGTSGSGETQYF.

This clonotype was seen repeatedly, ten times or more. The V gene is TRBV28, the J gene TRBJ1-1, with D possibly TRBD1 on 5 matching bases. Trimming took 0 bases from V and 4 from J, leaving 12 bases between them. CDR3 length: 15 amino acids. Per the germline V gene, CDR1 is MDHEN and CDR2 is SYDVKM. The DNA of the CDR3 is TGTGCCAGCAGTTTATGGGAGGTCGGGGGCACTGAAGCTTTCTTT. Translating it yields CASSLWEVGGTEAFF. Combining the CDR3 with reference TRBV28 and TRBJ1-1 gives the whole variable domain DVKVTQSSRYLVKRTGEKVFLECVQDMDHENMFWYRQDPGLGLRLIYFSYDVKMKEKGDIPEGYSVSREKKERFSLILESASTNQTSMYLCASSLWEVGGTEAFFGQGTRLTVV.

CDR3 DNA sequence: TGCAGTGCTAGGAAGGCCGGGACAGGACTCTACAATGAGCAGTTCTTC. This translates into CSARKAGTGLYNEQFF. The genes are TRBV20-1 and TRBJ2-1; 8 bases map to TRBD1. Trimming at V came to 3 bases and at J to 3 bases, leaving 10 bases not matched to a gene. The CDR3 is 16 residues long. The germline V gene encodes CDR1 DFQATT and CDR2 SNEGSKA (reference sequence).

Many counts were recorded for this clonotype. This chain connects TRBV7-8 to TRBJ2-5; 8 bases are shared with TRBD1. This CDR3 comprises 15 residues. Germline CDR1 SGHVS, CDR2 FQNEAQ. The V gene end was trimmed by 2 bases and the J gene end by 1 base; junction bases not matched to a gene: 3. CDR3 protein: CASSLYGQGQETQYF. CDR3 in DNA: TGTGCCAGCAGCTTATACGGACAGGGCCAAGAGACCCAGTACTTC.

This clonotype was observed many times. The genes are TRBV2 and TRBJ1-5; D is perhaps TRBD1 (6 bases). CDR1 and CDR2 from the germline V gene are SNHLY and FYNNEI. V lost 4 bases, J lost 11 bases, and 21 bases lay in between. The CDR3 spans 15 residues. In DNA, the CDR3 is TGTGCCAGCAGTGGGGGCCCAGGGGAGGGTTGGACCCAGCATTTT. Protein: CASSGGPGEGWTQHF.

This clonotype was counted at least ten times. This sequence joins TRBV7-2 and TRBJ2-3; TRBD2 might be the D (6 bases). The CDR3 covers 15 residues. CDR1 and CDR2 (germline): SGHTA, FQGNSA. V was pared by 7 bases and J by 2 bases, with 16 bases between. The CDR3: CASTRSGTYTDTQYF. The CDR3 nucleotides read TGTGCCAGCACCCGTAGCGGAACATACACAGATACGCAGTATTTT. The entire variable domain, with the rest obtained from reference TRBV7-2 and TRBJ2-3, is as follows: GAGVSQSPSNKVTEKGKDVELRCDPISGHTALYWYRQSLGQGLEFLIYFQGNSAPDKSGLPSDRFSAERTGGSVSTLTIQRTQQEDSAVYLCASTRSGTYTDTQYFGPGTRLTVL.

The rearrangement links TRBV20-1 to TRBJ1-1, with 8 bases matching TRBD1. CDR1 and CDR2 (germline): DFQATT, SNEGSKA (reference sequence). V trimming: 6 bases; J trimming: 4 bases; junction bases outside the gene matches: 10. The CDR3 spans 14 residues. The CDR3 DNA reads as TGCAGTGCCCTCAGGACAGGGTTTGGCACTGAAGCTTTCTTT. Amino acid sequence: CSALRTGFGTEAFF.

The genes are TRBV5-6 and TRBJ2-7, with 9 positions matching TRBD2. With V trimmed by 7 bases and J by 4 bases, 18 bases remained unmatched. CDR1 and CDR2 from the germline V gene are SGHDT and YYEEEE. The CDR3 length is 17 residues. CDR3 sequence (DNA): TGTGCCAGCCGAGGGCAATTTTCCGGGACTAGCTTATACGAGCAGTACTTC. Translated: CASRGQFSGTSLYEQYF.

This chain links TRBV24-1 with TRBJ2-7; D may be TRBD1 (5 bases). Trimming left V 5 bases short and J 2 bases short, with 12 bases between. CDR1 KGHDR and CDR2 SFDVKD come from the germline V gene. The CDR3 has 14 amino acids. CDR3 amino acids: CATSGWGSTYEQYF. The DNA for the CDR3 is TGTGCCACCAGTGGATGGGGCAGCACCTACGAGCAGTACTTC.

The table lists this clonotype with many counts. The V and J genes are TRBV20-1 and TRBJ2-7; TRBD2 agrees at 8 bases. Germline CDR1 and CDR2: DFQATT and SNEGSKA (reference sequence). The junction had 14 bases not matched to a gene; V was cut back by 3 bases and J by 4 bases. CDR3 length equals 16 residues. Written as DNA, the CDR3 is TGCAGTGCTAGGCCCCTACTAGCGGCCCTGGGGTACGAGCAGTACTTC. Translating it yields CSARPLLAALGYEQYF.

This clonotype showed up many times. V gene TRBV6-2 or TRBV6-3 combines with J gene TRBJ2-1, with unresolved D. This CDR3 has 15 amino acids. The V and J ends lost 2 bases and 0 bases respectively, with 8 bases between them. Germline V gene data show CDR1 as MNHEY and CDR2 as SVGEGT. This chain's CDR3 is CASSYRADSYNEQFF. The CDR3 DNA is TGTGCCAGCAGTTACCGGGCGGACTCCTACAATGAGCAGTTCTTC.

V usage is TRBV29-1 and J usage is TRBJ2-1; D unclear. The V gene's germline CDR1 is SQVTM and CDR2 ANQGSEA. CDR3 size: 15 residues. Trimming shortened V by 5 bases and J by 5 bases, and 19 bases separated the two germline ends. The CDR3 nucleotides are TGCAGCGTTTTTTTCCGGCTGTTGTCACACAATGAGCAGTTCTTC. Translation gives CSVFFRLLSHNEQFF.

This clonotype showed up many times. Germline and junction disagree at one end, which may indicate a read error. The V call is TRBV5-1, the J call TRBJ1-1; 7 bases fit TRBD1. Germline V lookup: CDR1 SGHRS, CDR2 YFSETQ. The CDR3 consists of 15 residues. This CDR3 reads CASSLETGSGTEAFF. The CDR3 DNA sequence: TGTGCCAGCAGCTTAGAGACAGGGTCGGGGACTGAAGCTTTCTTT.